The 12 T cell receptor beta chains below were found in one sample sequenced in a study of CD8+ T cells in alopecia areata. Treatment reported: oral pan-JAK inhibitor, 5-10 mg twice daily. The sequencing template was cDNA reverse transcribed from extracted RNA. Assay used: immunoSEQ multiplex PCR; TCRdb lists only in-frame clones, some missing. The sample records 150,000 to 200,000 clones, roughly 60% being singletons. The starting material was CD4+ T cells sorted from blood, obtained at week 24, from a patient treated with tofacitinib. Every receptor here comes from a human donor with alopecia areata.

The CDR3 sequence is CASYGMGEQYF. The CDR3 DNA sequence: TGTGCCAGCTACGGGATGGGAGAGCAGTACTTC. This chain joins TRBV2 and TRBJ2-7, with D perhaps TRBD2 (5 bases). Per germline, CDR1 SNHLY and CDR2 FYNNEI. The CDR3 loop spans 11 amino acids. The V end lost 8 bases, the J end lost 7 bases, and 12 bases lay between the germline ends.

This chain uses TRBV29-1 with TRBJ1-2, with D tentatively TRBD1 (6 bases). Germline-derived CDR1 and CDR2 are SQVTM and ANQGSEA. Between the trimmed V and J ends, which lost 6 bases and 8 bases, there was a span of 19 bases. The CDR3 sequence is 13 residues long. The CDR3 region is CSVRRTDQGGYTF. The CDR3 nucleotides read TGCAGCGTGCGTCGGACAGACCAGGGGGGCTACACCTTC.

This clone was recorded many times. The chain employs TRBV4-3 and TRBJ2-3; the D gene is possibly TRBD2 (6 bases). Trimming cost V 1 base and J 0 bases, with 20 bases left between them. Germline lookup yields CDR1 LGHNA and CDR2 YSLEER. This CDR3 is built from 19 residues. The CDR3 spells CASSQGARTKGLSTDTQYF. CDR3 nucleotide sequence: TGCGCCAGCAGCCAAGGGGCCCGGACAAAGGGACTGAGCACAGATACGCAGTATTTT.

This clone was seen only a few times. This chain links TRBV2 with TRBJ1-4; D may be TRBD1 (6 bases). The CDR3 runs 15 residues. V shed 10 bases and J shed 0 bases, with 15 bases lying between them. Germline lookup yields CDR1 SNHLY and CDR2 FYNNEI. CDR3 bases: TGTGCCACCTCGATAAGGGGGGCAACTAATGAAAAACTGTTTTTT. It is translated as CATSIRGATNEKLFF. Drawing the rest from reference TRBV2 and TRBJ1-4, the complete variable domain is EPEVTQTPSHQVTQMGQEVILRCVPISNHLYFYWYRQILGQKVEFLVSFYNNEISEKSEIFDDQFSVERPDGSNFTLKIRSTKLEDSAMYFCATSIRGATNEKLFFGSGTQLSVL.

This clone was recorded a few times. The V call is TRBV5-1, the J call TRBJ2-1; D is perhaps TRBD1 (5 bases). CDR1 SGHRS and CDR2 YFSETQ come from the germline V gene. The CDR3 is 14 residues long. The V end was cut by 1 base, the J end by 6 bases, with 11 bases between. The CDR3 nucleotides read TGCGCCAGCAGCTTGCAGGGTTCACTCAATGAGCAGTTCTTC. It is translated as CASSLQGSLNEQFF. Supplemented by reference TRBV5-1 and TRBJ2-1, the full variable domain reads KAGVTQTPRYLIKTRGQQVTLSCSPISGHRSVSWYQQTPGQGLQFLFEYFSETQRNKGNFPGRFSGRQFSNSRSEMNVSTLELGDSALYLCASSLQGSLNEQFFGPGTRLTVL.

Regarding this clone: The same CDR3 arises from other DNA sequences in this sample as well. This chain connects TRBV29-1 to TRBJ1-1; D not resolved. The CDR3 length is 10 residues. Germline V lookup: CDR1 SQVTM, CDR2 ANQGSEA. CDR3 sequence: CSASNTEAFF. As DNA, the CDR3 is TGCAGTGCATCCAACACTGAAGCTTTCTTT.

The genes are TRBV30 and TRBJ1-4, with TRBD1 as a possible D gene (6 bases). CDR1 GTSNPN and CDR2 SVGIG come from the germline V gene (reference sequence). The CDR3 length is 14 residues. The germline V and J ends were trimmed by 0 bases and 5 bases, with 10 bases remaining between them. The CDR3 DNA reads as TGTGCCTGGAGTGTAAGGCAGGGGAATGAAAAACTGTTTTTT. Its protein product is CAWSVRQGNEKLFF.

The chain couples TRBV9 to TRBJ2-6; 9 bases map to TRBD1. CDR1 and CDR2 (germline): SGDLS, YYNGEE. The CDR3 runs 18 residues. With V trimmed by 3 bases and J by 0 bases, 7 bases remained unmatched. The CDR3 DNA follows: TGTGCCAGCAGCGAGGGGACAGGGCTATCCTCTGGGGCCAACGTCCTGACTTTC. It is translated as CASSEGTGLSSGANVLTF.

The gene calls are TRBV5-1 and TRBJ2-3, with a weak D call TRBD1 (7 bases). V was pared by 4 bases and J by 3 bases, with 15 bases between. Germline CDR1 reads SGHRS; CDR2 reads YFSETQ. The CDR3 loop spans 15 amino acids. CDR3 loop: CASSRWAGGTDTQYF. In DNA, the CDR3 is TGCGCCAGCAGCCGCTGGGCAGGGGGGACAGATACGCAGTATTTT.

This chain connects TRBV29-1 to TRBJ1-1; 7 positions agree with TRBD1. V was clipped by 7 bases and J by 4 bases; unmatched bases: 6. In germline, CDR1 is SQVTM, CDR2 ANQGSEA. The CDR3 runs 12 residues. CDR3 nucleotides: TGCAGCGACGGCGGGACAGCCACTGAAGCTTTCTTT. It codes for CSDGGTATEAFF.

The gene calls are TRBV4-3 and TRBJ1-2; D uncertain. The CDR3 has 13 amino acids. Trimming took off 0 bases at V and 8 bases at J, with 10 bases between the two ends. Looked up from germline, CDR1 is LGHNA and CDR2 is YSLEER. The CDR3 protein is CASSQEASAGYTF. In DNA form, the CDR3 reads TGCGCCAGCAGCCAAGAAGCCAGTGCGGGCTACACCTTC.

The gene calls are TRBV29-1 and TRBJ2-1, with D perhaps matching TRBD2 (5 bases). CDR1 and CDR2 (germline): SQVTM, ANQGSEA. Trimming cost V 8 bases and J 3 bases, with 29 bases left between them. The CDR3 totals 18 residues. CDR3 sequence reads: CSTLREGPSGFHYNEQFF. DNA for the CDR3: TGCAGCACCCTACGAGAGGGCCCCTCGGGCTTTCACTACAATGAGCAGTTCTTC.